These 23 T cell receptor beta chains share one sample of origin, sequenced in a study of beta chain features in type 1 diabetes (dated by TCRdb to between 2017 and 2018). These receptors lack a known antigen. Overall study results and their limits: A moderate but significant shortening of TCRB CDR3 length was observed in type 1 diabetes patients in all four CD4+ subsets.

Library preparation employed the immunoSEQ multiplex PCR assay. The High Capacity cDNA Reverse Transcription Kit was used to reverse transcribe all of the isolated RNA, meaning that expressed TCRB transcripts were what got sequenced. Not all clones reach the TCRdb copy of this immuneACCESS table, which keeps in-frame sequences only. Checked studies attribute under half of the gap to unresolved V genes and leave the rest unexplained. The sample includes about 28,000 clones, with about 61% observed a single time. About 2.2% of the sample belongs to the ten largest clones. The sequencing sample was made of Tregs from blood. The intended sense of this specimen's cell subset or site label: regulatory CD4+ T cells. These TCRs come from a woman aged 30 to 39 with type 1 diabetes.

The rearrangement uses TRBV7-2 and TRBJ1-2; 9 positions agree with TRBD1. The CDR3 length is 13 residues. V was pared by 5 bases and J by 5 bases, with 3 bases of the junction left unmatched. Germline V lookup: CDR1 SGHTA, CDR2 FQGNSA. The CDR3 DNA follows: TGTGCCAGCAGCCCGGGACAGGGATATGGCTACACCTTC. This encodes CASSPGQGYGYTF.

This clone has a handful of counts. The chain employs TRBV4-1 and TRBJ2-5, with TRBD1 matching 11 bases. Germline V gene sequence: CDR1 MGHRA, CDR2 YSYEKL. The CDR3 has 15 amino acids. The V segment lost 0 bases and the J segment 4 bases; nucleotides outside the gene matches: 1. The CDR3 DNA follows: TGCGCCAGCAGCCAAGAAGGGACAGGGGGAGAGACCCAGTACTTC. It specifies CASSQEGTGGETQYF.

The rearrangement uses TRBV18 and TRBJ2-5; tentatively, D is TRBD1 (6 bases). Near its end, the DNA agrees better with TRBJ2-7, so the J call may be wrong. The germline V gene encodes CDR1 KGHSH and CDR2 LQKENI. CDR3 length equals 15 residues. CDR3 coding DNA: TGTGCCAGCTCACCCTCATCGGACAGTTTCTACGAGCAGTACTTC. Translating it yields CASSPSSDSFYEQYF.

The chain links TRBV7-6 to TRBJ2-5, with D maybe TRBD2 (5 bases). The CDR3 totals 14 residues. The V gene lost 3 bases and the J gene lost 3 bases, with 11 bases spanning the gap. Germline V gene data show CDR1 as SGHVS and CDR2 as FNYEAQ. The CDR3 here is CASSFAGGEETQYF. DNA of the CDR3: TGTGCCAGCAGCTTCGCGGGTGGGGAAGAGACCCAGTACTTC.

The chain employs TRBV4-2 and TRBJ1-2, with D maybe TRBD1 (5 bases). The CDR3 extends over 12 amino acids. CDR1 and CDR2 (germline): LGHNA, YNFKEQ. V was shortened by 7 bases and J by 3 bases, with 9 bases between the two germline ends. In DNA, the CDR3 is TGTGCCAGCATGGGGCAGGACTATGGCTACACCTTC. Its protein product is CASMGQDYGYTF.

V is TRBV6-5 and J is TRBJ2-1, with D unclear. V shed 5 bases and J shed 4 bases, with 9 bases lying between them. Germline CDR1 MNHEY, CDR2 SVGAGI. The CDR3 is 13 amino acids. The CDR3 nucleotides are TGTGCCAGCAGTCCCCAGAGGTACAATGAGCAGTTCTTC. Amino acid sequence: CASSPQRYNEQFF.

This clone came up once. The rearrangement links TRBV28 to TRBJ2-1; TRBD1 matches at 9 bases. This CDR3 has 16 amino acids. Trimming cost V 4 bases and J 4 bases; bases outside gene matches: 8. Germline-derived CDR1 and CDR2 are MDHEN and SYDVKM. The chain's CDR3 is CASSSLGQGPYNEQFF. In nucleotides, the CDR3 is TGTGCCAGCAGTTCCCTCGGACAGGGGCCTTACAATGAGCAGTTCTTC. Full variable domain (rest looked up from reference TRBV28 and TRBJ2-1): DVKVTQSSRYLVKRTGEKVFLECVQDMDHENMFWYRQDPGLGLRLIYFSYDVKMKEKGDIPEGYSVSREKKERFSLILESASTNQTSMYLCASSSLGQGPYNEQFFGPGTRLTVL.

This chain links TRBV10-1 with TRBJ2-1, with TRBD2 identical over 9 bases. There are 16 residues in the CDR3. J was trimmed by 6 bases and V by 0 bases; bases with no gene match: 6. CDR1 is WNHNN and CDR2 is SYGVQD in the germline V gene (reference sequence). In DNA form, the CDR3 reads TGCGCCAGCAGTGAGTCTGAACTAGCGGGTCTCAATGAGCAGTTCTTC. This sequence encodes CASSESELAGLNEQFF.

The rearrangement links TRBV7-2 to TRBJ2-2; D unclear. Trimming stripped 1 base from V and 6 bases from J, with 9 bases between. The CDR3 has 14 residues. In germline, CDR1 is SGHTA, CDR2 FQGNSA. The CDR3 nucleotides read TGTGCCAGCAGCTTAGTCCTGCGTTCCGGGGAGCTGTTTTTT. Its translation: CASSLVLRSGELFF. Full variable domain (outside the CDR3, taken from reference TRBV7-2 and TRBJ2-2): GAGVSQSPSNKVTEKGKDVELRCDPISGHTALYWYRQSLGQGLEFLIYFQGNSAPDKSGLPSDRFSAERTGGSVSTLTIQRTQQEDSAVYLCASSLVLRSGELFFGEGSRLTVL.

V usage is TRBV2 and J usage is TRBJ2-5; 8 bases match TRBD2. Trimming removed 8 bases from V and 4 bases from J; junction bases left unmatched: 6. The CDR3 totals 13 residues. Germline-derived CDR1 and CDR2 are SNHLY and FYNNEI. CDR3 bases: TGTGCCAGCGAGCGGGAGATGCGAGAGACCCAGTACTTC. It encodes CASEREMRETQYF.

This clone appeared a few times. The chain links TRBV7-9 to TRBJ2-3; D ambiguous. The CDR3 runs 13 residues. V was clipped by 1 base and J by 4 bases, with 6 bases between them. Per germline, CDR1 SEHNR and CDR2 FQNEAQ (reference sequence). The CDR3 DNA follows: TGTGCCAGCAGCTTAGTATCTTCAGATACGCAGTATTTT. Protein sequence: CASSLVSSDTQYF.

The V and J genes are TRBV6-1 and TRBJ2-1; D is possibly TRBD2 (6 bases). Trimming stripped 10 bases from V and 9 bases from J, with 16 bases between. CDR3 size: 12 residues. The V gene's germline CDR1 is MNHNS and CDR2 SASEGT. CDR3 sequence reads: CATSRAGLEQFF. CDR3 in DNA: TGTGCCACCTCCAGGGCGGGACTTGAGCAGTTCTTC.

The CDR3 region has the DNA TGTGCCAGCAGGAAAGGGACAGATAGCTACACCTTC. Translation: CASRKGTDSYTF. The V and J genes are TRBV4-2 and TRBJ1-2; 7 positions match TRBD1. V trimming: 6 bases; J trimming: 9 bases; junction bases outside the gene matches: 7. The CDR3 runs 12 residues. Germline V gene sequence: CDR1 LGHNA, CDR2 YNFKEQ.

The rearrangement links TRBV10-3 to TRBJ2-1; D is uncertain. Germline CDR1 reads ENHRY; CDR2 reads SYGVKD. The CDR3 has 14 residues. Deletions cut 2 bases from V and 10 bases from J, with 15 bases between. The CDR3 sequence: CAISEVRNGWEQFF. The CDR3 DNA is TGTGCCATCAGTGAGGTGAGGAACGGCTGGGAGCAGTTCTTC.

The V and J genes are TRBV30 and TRBJ2-3; 8 nucleotides agree with TRBD2. The germline CDR1 and CDR2 sequences are GTSNPN and SVGIG (reference sequence). The V and J ends lost 8 bases and 9 bases, in that order; junction bases with no gene match: 16. CDR3 length: 14 amino acids. The CDR3 region has the DNA TGTGCCGGGACGATACTAGCGGTGAGGGAGACGCAGTATTTT. Its translation is CAGTILAVRETQYF.

The chain employs TRBV7-9 and TRBJ2-7; 8 bases line up with TRBD2. The J segment lost 5 bases and the V segment lost 3 bases, leaving 6 bases of the junction unmatched. This CDR3 is built from 14 residues. CDR1 is SEHNR, CDR2 FQNEAQ, per germline (reference sequence). CDR3 in amino acids: CASSFLGSGNEQYF. The CDR3 nucleotides are TGTGCCAGCAGCTTCCTAGGTAGCGGGAACGAGCAGTACTTC.

This chain joins TRBV2 and TRBJ1-1; a weak D match, TRBD1 (6 bases). The CDR3 totals 15 residues. The germline gives CDR1 SNHLY, CDR2 FYNNEI. V shed 3 bases and J shed 4 bases, with 15 bases lying between them. The CDR3 here is CASSEFGTRGTEAFF. The CDR3 DNA reads TGTGCCAGCAGTGAGTTCGGGACAAGGGGCACTGAAGCTTTCTTT.

The V gene is TRBV18, the J gene TRBJ1-3; D is perhaps TRBD1 (6 bases). V lost 3 bases and J 15 bases, leaving 21 bases between the germline ends. The germline gives CDR1 KGHSH, CDR2 LQKENI. This CDR3 has 14 amino acids. In DNA, the CDR3 is TGTGCCAGCTCACCGAACGCGGACAGCCCGTATGAATATTTT. Translation gives CASSPNADSPYEYF.

The chain links TRBV9 to TRBJ2-6, with 7 nucleotides matching TRBD1. Germline V CDR1 and CDR2: SGDLS, YYNGEE. CDR3 length: 17 residues. With 4 bases clipped from V and 2 bases from J, the junction kept 9 bases outside the gene matches. The CDR3 region has the DNA TGTGCCAGCAGCCCCCGGAAGGGGGCCGCTGGGGCCAACGTCCTGACTTTC. It translates to CASSPRKGAAGANVLTF.

This clone was observed a few times. The genes are TRBV7-3 and TRBJ1-1; 7 bases fit TRBD1. CDR3 length equals 12 residues. V shed 6 bases, J shed 9 bases, and the junction held 7 bases outside the gene matches. Germline V CDR1 and CDR2: SGHTA, FQGTGA. CDR3 coding DNA: TGTGCCAGCAGTTACCCACAGGGGAAAGCTTTCTTT. Its translation: CASSYPQGKAFF.

The genes are TRBV7-3 and TRBJ2-1; D not resolved. Per germline, CDR1 SGHTA and CDR2 FQGTGA. V was pared by 0 bases and J by 4 bases, with 10 bases between. There are 15 residues in the CDR3. CDR3 amino acids: CASSLTGSRYNEQFF. CDR3 nucleotides: TGTGCCAGCAGCTTAACCGGGTCTAGATACAATGAGCAGTTCTTC.

The chain combines TRBV7-6 with TRBJ2-5, with D hard to call. Germline loops: CDR1 SGHVS, CDR2 FNYEAQ. With 3 bases removed from V and 0 bases from J, the gap between germline ends came to 2 bases. The CDR3 loop spans 12 amino acids. The CDR3 loop reads CASSFDQETQYF. DNA for the CDR3: TGTGCCAGCAGCTTCGACCAAGAGACCCAGTACTTC.

This sequence joins TRBV9 and TRBJ2-5; unclear D gene. The J call may be incorrect, as the DNA end agrees better with TRBJ2-7. Germline CDR1 reads SGDLS; CDR2 reads YYNGEE. The CDR3 is made up of 16 amino acids. The CDR3 DNA reads as TGTGCCAGCAGCGTAAGACCGACGGGTACGCCCTACGAGCAGTACTTC. Amino acid sequence: CASSVRPTGTPYEQYF.